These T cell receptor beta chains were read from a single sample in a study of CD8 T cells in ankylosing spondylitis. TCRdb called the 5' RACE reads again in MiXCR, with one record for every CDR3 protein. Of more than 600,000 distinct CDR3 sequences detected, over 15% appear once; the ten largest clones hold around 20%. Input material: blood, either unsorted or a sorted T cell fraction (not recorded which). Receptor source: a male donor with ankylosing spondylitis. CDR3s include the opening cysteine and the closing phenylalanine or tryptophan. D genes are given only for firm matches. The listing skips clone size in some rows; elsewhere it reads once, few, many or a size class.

cdr3_nt: TGCGCCAGCAGCCAAGATATCCCGGGACAGGCCCTAGCCTCCGAGCAGTACTTC; cdr3_aa: CASSQDIPGQALASEQYF; j_call: TRBJ2-7; v_call: TRBV4-1; clone_size: -; d_call: TRBD1
cdr3_nt: TGCGCCAGCAGCTTAATTGGGTCGTACTACGAGCAGTACTTC; cdr3_aa: CASSLIGSYYEQYF; j_call: TRBJ2-7; v_call: TRBV5-1; clone_size: -; d_call: -
cdr3_nt: TGTGCCAGCAGCTTGGGGTCCGTCGGGCAGGATACGCAGTATTTT; cdr3_aa: CASSLGSVGQDTQYF; j_call: TRBJ2-3; v_call: TRBV7-9; clone_size: -; d_call: -
cdr3_nt: TGTGCCAGCAGCTTTCCGGGAGGGTTATCCTACAATGAGCAGTTCTTC; cdr3_aa: CASSFPGGLSYNEQFF; j_call: TRBJ2-1; v_call: TRBV7-9; clone_size: -; d_call: TRBD2
cdr3_nt: TGTGCCAGCAGCTCAGGGATTGTGGAGACCCAGTACTTC; cdr3_aa: CASSSGIVETQYF; j_call: TRBJ2-5; v_call: TRBV11-2; clone_size: -; d_call: -
cdr3_nt: TGCAGTGCTGGAGCGGGGGGCCATGGGGAGACCCAGTACTTC; cdr3_aa: CSAGAGGHGETQYF; j_call: TRBJ2-5; v_call: TRBV20-1; clone_size: few; d_call: TRBD2
cdr3_nt: TGTGCCAGCAGTTTCCACGGACGTGGCTACACCTTC; cdr3_aa: CASSFHGRGYTF; j_call: TRBJ1-2; v_call: TRBV12-3/TRBV12-4; clone_size: -; d_call: -
cdr3_nt: TGTGCCATCAGTCCCCAGGGGGCAGGCACCGGGGAGCTGTTTTTT; cdr3_aa: CAISPQGAGTGELFF; j_call: TRBJ2-2; v_call: TRBV10-3; clone_size: -; d_call: TRBD1
cdr3_nt: TGCAGCGTTTTTAATTGGGAGACCCAGTACTTC; cdr3_aa: CSVFNWETQYF; j_call: TRBJ2-5; v_call: TRBV29-1; clone_size: -; d_call: -
cdr3_nt: TGCGCCAGCAGCTTCTGGACAGGGGCCACGAACACTGAAGCTTTCTTT; cdr3_aa: CASSFWTGATNTEAFF; j_call: TRBJ1-1; v_call: TRBV5-1; clone_size: few; d_call: TRBD1
cdr3_nt: TGTGCCAGCAGTGCAACAGGGTACACTGAAGCTTTCTTT; cdr3_aa: CASSATGYTEAFF; j_call: TRBJ1-1; v_call: TRBV5-1; clone_size: many; d_call: -
cdr3_nt: TGTGCCAGCAGTTTCATGCCCCATTTGAACACTGAAGCTTTCTTT; cdr3_aa: CASSFMPHLNTEAFF; j_call: TRBJ1-1; v_call: TRBV27; clone_size: -; d_call: -
cdr3_nt: TGCAGTGCTAGAGATATAAGCTCTGGGGCCAACGTCCTGACTTTC; cdr3_aa: CSARDISSGANVLTF; j_call: TRBJ2-6; v_call: TRBV20-1; clone_size: few; d_call: -
cdr3_nt: TGCGCCAGCAGCTTGAGGCCAGGGGAAGATACGCAGTATTTT; cdr3_aa: CASSLRPGEDTQYF; j_call: TRBJ2-3; v_call: TRBV5-1; clone_size: -; d_call: -
cdr3_nt: TGTGCCAGCAGTTACAAGGGGACTAGCACAGATACGCAGTATTTT; cdr3_aa: CASSYKGTSTDTQYF; j_call: TRBJ2-3; v_call: TRBV6-5; clone_size: few; d_call: -
cdr3_nt: TGTGCCAGCAGCTTTGCGGGGGGGGCCTACAATGAGCAGTTCTTC; cdr3_aa: CASSFAGGAYNEQFF; j_call: TRBJ2-1; v_call: TRBV11-2; clone_size: -; d_call: TRBD2
cdr3_nt: TGTGCCTGGAGTGTAGGGGGGCAGGCCTACGAGCAGTACTTC; cdr3_aa: CAWSVGGQAYEQYF; j_call: TRBJ2-7; v_call: TRBV30; clone_size: -; d_call: -
cdr3_nt: TGCGCCAGCAGCCAAGATTGGGGGGGAGGCTCCTACGAGCAGTACTTC; cdr3_aa: CASSQDWGGGSYEQYF; j_call: TRBJ2-7; v_call: TRBV4-3; clone_size: few; d_call: TRBD2
cdr3_nt: TGTGCCAGCAGTTACTTGGGACTAGCGGGAGAGGGTGAGTTCTTC; cdr3_aa: CASSYLGLAGEGEFF; j_call: TRBJ2-1; v_call: TRBV6-5; clone_size: -; d_call: TRBD2
cdr3_nt: TGTGCCAGCAGTTATGGACAGGACGGTAGCTCTGGGGCCAACGTCCTGACTTTC; cdr3_aa: CASSYGQDGSSGANVLTF; j_call: TRBJ2-6; v_call: TRBV6-2/TRBV6-3; clone_size: few; d_call: TRBD1
cdr3_nt: TGTGCCACCAGCAGAACCGGGTGGGGGGGGAATGAGCAGTTCTTC; cdr3_aa: CATSRTGWGGNEQFF; j_call: TRBJ2-1; v_call: TRBV15; clone_size: once; d_call: TRBD2
cdr3_nt: TGTGCCAGCTATGAGGGGGGTACGAACACTGAAGCTTTCTTT; cdr3_aa: CASYEGGTNTEAFF; j_call: TRBJ1-1; v_call: TRBV6-1; clone_size: -; d_call: -
cdr3_nt: TGTGCCAGCAGCCAGCGGGGGGGCTTCACAGATACGCAGTATTTT; cdr3_aa: CASSQRGGFTDTQYF; j_call: TRBJ2-3; v_call: TRBV3-1; clone_size: few; d_call: TRBD2
cdr3_nt: TGTGCCATCAGTGATTCCGGGACTAGGAACTCCTACGAGCAGTACTTC; cdr3_aa: CAISDSGTRNSYEQYF; j_call: TRBJ2-7; v_call: TRBV10-3; clone_size: many; d_call: TRBD2
cdr3_nt: TGTGCCAGCAGTTGGACAGGGGGAGGTTCTGGGGCCAACGTCCTGACTTTC; cdr3_aa: CASSWTGGGSGANVLTF; j_call: TRBJ2-6; v_call: TRBV12-3/TRBV12-4; clone_size: few; d_call: TRBD1
cdr3_nt: TGCAGTGCTAGCAAGACAGGGAGTGAAAAACTGTTTTTT; cdr3_aa: CSASKTGSEKLFF; j_call: TRBJ1-4; v_call: TRBV20-1; clone_size: many; d_call: TRBD1
cdr3_nt: TGCGCCAGCAGCCAAGATACTCAGGTCAATCAGCCCCAGCATTTT; cdr3_aa: CASSQDTQVNQPQHF; j_call: TRBJ1-5; v_call: TRBV4-3; clone_size: few; d_call: -
cdr3_nt: TGCAGTGCTCCCCGGGTTAGCGGGGGTATTCGGGCCGGGGAGCTGTTTTTT; cdr3_aa: CSAPRVSGGIRAGELFF; j_call: TRBJ2-2; v_call: TRBV20-1; clone_size: few; d_call: TRBD2
cdr3_nt: TGCGCCAGCAGCCACTTTACAGGGACGAACACTGAAGCTTTCTTT; cdr3_aa: CASSHFTGTNTEAFF; j_call: TRBJ1-1; v_call: TRBV4-1; clone_size: few; d_call: -